A single sample is the source of the 19 T cell receptor beta chains below, sequenced in a study of blood T cell repertoires in COVID-19. Measured with immunoSEQ multiplex PCR; TCRdb has only the in-frame clones, and not every one. This sample has some 170,000 clones, with around 81% found just once. Sequenced: peripheral blood. These receptors came from a woman aged 40 to 50 with COVID-19, enrolled during active disease.

The chain carries TRBV28 and TRBJ1-2, with TRBD1 as a possible D gene (5 bases). The V and J ends lost 6 bases and 8 bases respectively, with 13 bases between them. Germline values: CDR1 MDHEN, CDR2 SYDVKM. The CDR3 extends over 12 amino acids. CDR3 DNA: TGTGCCAGCAGCTCAGGGACTCTCGGCTACACCTTC. Residues: CASSSGTLGYTF.

This chain uses TRBV30 with TRBJ1-6; 7 bases are shared with TRBD1. Germline V lookup: CDR1 GTSNPN, CDR2 SVGIG (reference sequence). This CDR3 has 14 residues. The V segment lost 3 bases and the J segment 7 bases; nucleotides outside the gene matches: 6. The CDR3 sequence: CAWRPTGWNSPLHF. In DNA, the CDR3 is TGTGCCTGGAGGCCGACAGGGTGGAATTCACCCCTCCACTTT. The full variable domain, rest sourced from reference TRBV30 and TRBJ1-6, is SQTIHQWPATLVQPVGSPLSLECTVEGTSNPNLYWYRQAAGRGLQLLFYSVGIGQISSEVPQNLSASRPQDRQFILSSKKLLLSDSGFYLCAWRPTGWNSPLHFGNGTRLTVT.

The chain is built from TRBV2 and TRBJ1-3; 9 bases line up with TRBD1. Unmatched junction bases numbered 3, after V lost 6 bases and J lost 0 bases. Germline CDR1 is SNHLY and CDR2 is FYNNEI. The CDR3 sequence is 15 residues long. CDR3 sequence reads: CASRATGGSGNTIYF. As DNA, the CDR3 is TGTGCCAGCAGAGCGACAGGGGGCTCTGGAAACACCATATATTTT.

This clone was seen only once. This chain uses TRBV7-2 with TRBJ1-1, with TRBD1 identical over 7 bases. With 4 bases clipped from V and 4 bases from J, the junction kept 18 bases outside the gene matches. This CDR3 is built from 18 residues. CDR1 and CDR2 (germline): SGHTA, FQGNSA. The CDR3 reads CASSSPRQGSAWGTEAFF. CDR3 DNA sequence: TGTGCCAGCAGCTCACCGAGACAGGGATCGGCGTGGGGCACTGAAGCTTTCTTT. The full variable domain, with the rest looked up from reference TRBV7-2 and TRBJ1-1, is GAGVSQSPSNKVTEKGKDVELRCDPISGHTALYWYRQSLGQGLEFLIYFQGNSAPDKSGLPSDRFSAERTGGSVSTLTIQRTQQEDSAVYLCASSSPRQGSAWGTEAFFGQGTRLTVV.

The chain joins TRBV27 to TRBJ2-7, with 8 bases matching TRBD1. The trim removed 5 bases at V and 0 bases at J, leaving 6 bases unmatched. The length of the CDR3 is 15 residues. In germline, CDR1 is MNHEY, CDR2 SMNVEV (reference sequence). The CDR3 coding sequence is TGTGCCAGCAGTGAGACAGGGGCAAGCTCCTACGAGCAGTACGTC. Translated: CASSETGASSYEQYV.

The chain joins TRBV5-1 to TRBJ2-3; TRBD2 aligns across 13 bases. Looked up from germline, CDR1 is SGHRS and CDR2 is YFSETQ. This CDR3 is 16 amino acids long. The ends lost 4 bases at V and 3 bases at J; junction bases unmatched: 5. The DNA for the CDR3 is TGCGCCAGCAGCGTCGGGACTAGCGGGAAGACAGATACGCAGTATTTT. It codes for CASSVGTSGKTDTQYF.

J is TRBJ2-1 and V is TRBV5-4; TRBD2 agrees at 10 bases. The junction had 4 bases not matched to a gene; V was cut back by 4 bases and J by 0 bases. The germline V gene encodes CDR1 SGHNT and CDR2 YYREEE (reference sequence). This CDR3 has 16 residues. CDR3 region: CASSPSGSNSYNEQFF. The CDR3, as DNA: TGTGCCAGCAGCCCTAGCGGGAGCAACTCCTACAATGAGCAGTTCTTC.

The chain uses TRBV7-9 and TRBJ2-7; 10 bases line up with TRBD2. V shed 5 bases, J shed 4 bases, and the junction held 5 bases outside the gene matches. Germline lookup yields CDR1 SEHNR and CDR2 FQNEAQ (reference sequence). CDR3 length equals 14 residues. The CDR3 sequence: CASSPSGSRYEQYF. The CDR3 DNA is TGTGCCAGCAGCCCTAGCGGGAGTAGGTACGAGCAGTACTTC.

The chain combines TRBV24-1 with TRBJ2-1; TRBD2 agrees at 7 bases. The CDR3 has 16 residues. Germline V lookup: CDR1 KGHDR, CDR2 SFDVKD. V gave up 3 bases and J gave up 9 bases; unmatched junction bases: 13. The CDR3 reads CATSDIVGTTKGEQFF. The CDR3 nucleotides are TGTGCCACCAGTGATATTGTGGGGACTACCAAGGGTGAGCAGTTCTTC.

This rearrangement joins TRBV6-5 to TRBJ2-3; TRBD2 matches at 8 bases. V lost 4 bases and J lost 6; bases outside the gene matches: 6. Per the germline V gene, CDR1 is MNHEY and CDR2 is SVGAGI. The CDR3 is 14 amino acids. CDR3 DNA: TGTGCCAGCAGTTTACGGACTAGCCACGATACGCAGTATTTT. It is translated as CASSLRTSHDTQYF.

This chain connects TRBV5-4 to TRBJ2-5; the match to TRBD2 covers 8 bases. CDR3 length: 14 residues. The V gene end was trimmed by 4 bases and the J gene end by 4 bases; junction bases not matched to a gene: 6. Germline CDR1 and CDR2: SGHNT and YYREEE (reference sequence). The CDR3 DNA follows: TGTGCCAGCAGCCCGGTAGCGGGGTTAGAGACCCAGTACTTC. This codes for CASSPVAGLETQYF.

CDR3 residues: CASSLGQGGGYTF. In DNA form, the CDR3 reads TGTGCCAGCAGCTTGGGACAGGGAGGTGGCTACACCTTC. The chain employs TRBV7-3 and TRBJ1-2; 9 bases line up with TRBD1. V shed 3 bases, J shed 7 bases, and the junction held 3 bases outside the gene matches. The CDR3 loop spans 13 amino acids. Germline lookup yields CDR1 SGHTA and CDR2 FQGTGA.

The rearrangement joins TRBV7-2 to TRBJ1-5; 8 bases agree with TRBD1. Trimming cost V 5 bases and J 7 bases; bases outside gene matches: 7. CDR1 and CDR2 (germline): SGHTA, FQGNSA. This CDR3 has 14 residues. The CDR3 DNA follows: TGTGCCAGCAGCCCCCGGACAGGGCGCCAGCCCCAGCATTTT. This translates into CASSPRTGRQPQHF.

This sequence joins TRBV5-1 and TRBJ2-1; TRBD2 aligns across 10 bases. Germline trimming cut 4 bases from V and 4 bases from J; bases unmatched to any gene: 8. In germline, CDR1 is SGHRS, CDR2 YFSETQ. The CDR3 totals 16 residues. The CDR3 spells CASSLQGLAAYNEQFF. DNA of the CDR3: TGCGCCAGCAGCCTGCAAGGACTAGCGGCTTACAATGAGCAGTTCTTC.

The chain uses TRBV18 and TRBJ1-2; D not certain. This CDR3 has 14 residues. Looked up from germline, CDR1 is KGHSH and CDR2 is LQKENI. Deletions cut 6 bases from V and 0 bases from J, with 11 bases between. This CDR3 is CASSLRQANYGYTF. CDR3 nucleotides: TGTGCCAGCTCCCTCCGGCAGGCTAACTATGGCTACACCTTC. Full variable domain (remainder filled in from reference TRBV18 and TRBJ1-2): NAGVMQNPRHLVRRRGQEARLRCSPMKGHSHVYWYRQLPEEGLKFMVYLQKENIIDESGMPKERFSAEFPKEGPSILRIQQVVRGDSAAYFCASSLRQANYGYTFGSGTRLTVV.

The chain has TRBV5-6 and TRBJ2-1; tentatively, D is TRBD2 (6 bases). This CDR3 is 19 amino acids long. Trimming cost V 4 bases and J 0 bases, with 23 bases left between them. Germline V lookup: CDR1 SGHDT, CDR2 YYEEEE. CDR3 loop: CASSPTALSGSSSYNEQFF. CDR3 bases: TGTGCCAGCAGCCCGACCGCCCTAAGCGGGTCTAGCTCCTACAATGAGCAGTTCTTC.

The chain carries TRBV20-1 and TRBJ2-4, with D maybe TRBD1 (5 bases). V was clipped by 3 bases and J by 8 bases, with 11 bases between them. CDR1 is DFQATT and CDR2 is SNEGSKA in the germline V gene (reference sequence). There are 12 residues in the CDR3. CDR3 DNA: TGCAGTGCTAGTCTGACCAGGGACATTCAGTACTTC. This translates into CSASLTRDIQYF.

The gene calls are TRBV2 and TRBJ1-2; weak D call: TRBD1 (5 bases). V lost 11 bases to trimming and J lost 4 bases, with 20 bases between them. From germline, CDR1 is SNHLY and CDR2 FYNNEI. The CDR3 runs 14 residues. CDR3 sequence: CAAQSGGEAYGYTF. In DNA, the CDR3 is TGTGCCGCTCAGTCAGGAGGGGAGGCCTATGGCTACACCTTC.

The chain joins TRBV27 to TRBJ1-3, with 7 bases identical to TRBD1. Germline assignment: CDR1 MNHEY and CDR2 SMNVEV (reference sequence). V lost 4 bases, J lost 1 base, and 4 bases stayed unmatched. The CDR3 length is 15 residues. The CDR3 here is CASSWQGVSGNTIYF. CDR3 DNA: TGTGCCAGCAGTTGGCAGGGGGTATCTGGAAACACCATATATTTT.